These 18 T cell receptor beta chains originate from one sample sequenced in a study of long-term antiretroviral therapy in people with HIV. Investigators performed immunoSEQ version v3.0 at survey level. This table comes from immunoSEQ multiplex PCR, and its TCRdb copy is limited to in-frame clones, with some not included. The data hold 20,000 to 25,000 clones, with 70% to 90% observed a single time. Sequencing used unsorted PBMCs, obtained 0.6 years after starting antiretroviral therapy. The receptors were sampled from a man aged 60 to 69 with HIV.

The genes are TRBV20-1 and TRBJ2-7; D possibly corresponds to TRBD1 (6 bases). The ends were cut back, 4 bases at V and 6 bases at J, with 10 bases in the middle. Germline CDR1 DFQATT, CDR2 SNEGSKA (reference sequence). The CDR3 has 11 amino acids. This CDR3 is CSANGQIEQYF. The CDR3, as DNA: TGCAGTGCTAACGGACAGATCGAGCAGTACTTC.

This chain uses TRBV7-9 with TRBJ2-6; TRBD2 matches 10 bases. V trimming: 4 bases; J trimming: 2 bases; junction bases outside the gene matches: 8. The CDR3 spans 18 residues. Germline V gives CDR1 SEHNR, CDR2 FQNEAQ (reference sequence). CDR3 loop: CASSSRVSGRTGANVLTF. In nucleotides, the CDR3 is TGTGCCAGCAGCTCAAGGGTTAGCGGGAGGACTGGGGCCAACGTCCTGACTTTC.

The chain recombines TRBV9 with TRBJ2-1; D might be TRBD2 (6 bases). Looked up from germline, CDR1 is SGDLS and CDR2 is YYNGEE. The V gene lost 3 bases and the J gene lost 9 bases, with 13 bases spanning the gap. This CDR3 is 13 amino acids long. The CDR3 nucleotides read TGTGCCAGCAGCGCCTTTGGAGGGCGTGAGCAGTTCTTC. Amino acid sequence: CASSAFGGREQFF.

The V call is TRBV28, the J call TRBJ2-7; D gene unclear. The V end lost 5 bases, the J end lost 5 bases, and 22 bases lay between the germline ends. This CDR3 region has 16 residues. Germline-derived CDR1 and CDR2 are MDHEN and SYDVKM. CDR3 coding DNA: TGTGCCAGCAGTCTCAACCCCTCGGCAGCAATTGACGAGCAGTACTTC. Translating gives CASSLNPSAAIDEQYF. The full variable domain, completed using reference TRBV28 and TRBJ2-7, is DVKVTQSSRYLVKRTGEKVFLECVQDMDHENMFWYRQDPGLGLRLIYFSYDVKMKEKGDIPEGYSVSREKKERFSLILESASTNQTSMYLCASSLNPSAAIDEQYFGPGTRLTVT.

The rearrangement uses TRBV11-2 and TRBJ2-1; possibly TRBD1 for D (6 bases). Trimming removed 0 bases from V and 4 bases from J, with 25 bases in between. The CDR3 consists of 20 residues. Per germline, CDR1 SGHAT and CDR2 FQNNGV. The CDR3 spells CASSLDGGQTGRKMYNEQFF. The CDR3 nucleotides are TGTGCCAGCAGCTTAGATGGAGGCCAAACAGGGCGAAAAATGTACAATGAGCAGTTCTTC.

The V gene is TRBV10-2, the J gene TRBJ1-3; D gene uncertain. Germline assignment: CDR1 WSHSY and CDR2 SAAADI. The V and J ends lost 4 bases and 4 bases respectively, with 11 bases between them. The CDR3 totals 14 residues. CDR3 amino acids: CASSVALGGNTIYF. CDR3 bases: TGCGCCAGCAGTGTCGCCCTAGGGGGAAACACCATATATTTT.

V gene TRBV10-1 combines with J gene TRBJ2-3, with 8 nucleotides matching TRBD1. Germline V lookup: CDR1 WNHNN, CDR2 SYGVQD (reference sequence). The junction had 3 bases not matched to a gene; V was cut back by 3 bases and J by 1 base. The CDR3 totals 15 residues. The CDR3 spells CASSDEQGGTDTQYF. CDR3 bases: TGCGCCAGCAGTGACGAACAGGGGGGCACAGATACGCAGTATTTT.

The chain couples TRBV5-4 to TRBJ2-7, with 14 bases that match TRBD2. V lost 6 bases and J lost 7; bases outside the gene matches: 12. This CDR3 is 16 amino acids long. Germline assignment: CDR1 SGHNT and CDR2 YYREEE (reference sequence). CDR3 amino acids: CASMSGTSGSLEEQYF. The DNA for the CDR3 is TGTGCCAGCATGTCCGGGACTAGCGGGAGTTTGGAGGAGCAGTACTTC. Filled out from reference TRBV5-4 and TRBJ2-7, the complete variable domain reads ETGVTQSPTHLIKTRGQQVTLRCSSQSGHNTVSWYQQALGQGPQFIFQYYREEENGRGNFPPRFSGLQFPNYSSELNVNALELDDSALYLCASMSGTSGSLEEQYFGPGTRLTVT.

This clone was observed a handful of times. The chain has TRBV19 and TRBJ2-7; possibly TRBD1 or TRBD2 for D (5 bases each). Germline V gene data show CDR1 as LNHDA and CDR2 as SQIVND (reference sequence). The V and J ends lost 5 bases and 6 bases respectively, with 17 bases between them. CDR3 length equals 14 residues. The CDR3 region is CASSPEGIAPEQYF. In DNA form, the CDR3 reads TGTGCCAGTAGTCCTGAGGGGATAGCTCCCGAGCAGTACTTC.

The J gene is TRBJ2-2, the V gene TRBV5-1; the match to TRBD1 covers 12 bases. The CDR3 covers 18 residues. Looked up from germline, CDR1 is SGHRS and CDR2 is YFSETQ. V trimming: 4 bases; J trimming: 5 bases; junction bases outside the gene matches: 12. The CDR3 sequence is CASSQLLPGQGATGELFF. The DNA for the CDR3 is TGCGCCAGCAGCCAATTGTTACCGGGACAGGGGGCTACCGGGGAGCTGTTTTTT.

This chain joins TRBV7-9 and TRBJ2-7; unclear D gene. The germline CDR1 and CDR2 sequences are SEHNR and FQNEAQ (reference sequence). V was pared by 6 bases and J by 0 bases, with 12 bases between. CDR3 length: 14 residues. The chain's CDR3 is CASSRVVDSYEQYF. CDR3 DNA sequence: TGTGCCAGCAGTCGGGTGGTAGACTCCTACGAGCAGTACTTC.

Remarks on this clone: A junction end diverges from the germline sequence, so it may reflect a read error. The chain has TRBV2 and TRBJ2-5; TRBD2 agrees at 13 bases. The CDR3 has 14 residues. The germline CDR1 and CDR2 sequences are SNHLY and FYNNEI. The CDR3 coding sequence is TGTGCCAGCACTGAACTAGCGGGGGGGGAGACCCAGTACTTC. Protein: CASTELAGGETQYF. Using reference TRBV2 and TRBJ2-5 for the parts outside the CDR3, the full variable domain is EPEVTQTPSHQVTQMGQEVILRCVPISNHLYFYWYRQILGQKVEFLVSFYNNEISEKSEIFDDQFSVERPDGSNFTLKIRSTKLEDSAMYFCASTELAGGETQYFGPGTRLLVL.

This clone was seen a few times. The rearrangement uses TRBV7-8 and TRBJ1-1; D call uncertain. The CDR3 is 12 amino acids. The ends were cut back, 3 bases at V and 8 bases at J, with 10 bases in the middle. Germline CDR1 SGHVS, CDR2 FQNEAQ. Here the CDR3 DNA reads TGTGCCAGCAGCTTCTATAAGGAAGAAGCTTTCTTT. It translates to CASSFYKEEAFF.

This clone was seen more than once but under ten times. This rearrangement joins TRBV7-9 to TRBJ1-2; D gene ambiguous. V lost 7 bases to trimming and J lost 2 bases, with 14 bases between them. CDR1 and CDR2 from the germline V gene are SEHNR and FQNEAQ (reference sequence). The CDR3 extends over 14 amino acids. Here the CDR3 DNA reads TGTGCCAGCACCCACGGCGTCACCAACTATGGCTACACCTTC. Protein sequence: CASTHGVTNYGYTF.

The chain has TRBV5-1 and TRBJ1-4; 9 bases map to TRBD1. The CDR3 is made up of 14 amino acids. In germline, CDR1 is SGHRS, CDR2 YFSETQ. Trimming removed 4 bases from V and 7 bases from J; junction bases left unmatched: 5. In DNA form, the CDR3 reads TGCGCCAGCAGCCGAGACAGGGGGGTTGAAAAACTGTTTTTT. It specifies CASSRDRGVEKLFF.

This sequence joins TRBV19 and TRBJ1-2; tentatively, D is TRBD1 (5 bases). This CDR3 comprises 15 residues. Trimming shortened V by 5 bases and J by 2 bases, and 15 bases separated the two germline ends. The germline CDR1 and CDR2 sequences are LNHDA and SQIVND (reference sequence). CDR3 sequence reads: CASSETGGGNYGYTF. The CDR3, as DNA: TGTGCCAGTAGTGAGACCGGGGGGGGAAACTATGGCTACACCTTC.

This chain uses TRBV19 with TRBJ2-5; the match to TRBD2 covers 7 bases. The CDR3 contains 15 residues. The V gene's germline CDR1 is LNHDA and CDR2 SQIVND (reference sequence). Unmatched junction bases numbered 10, after V lost 5 bases and J lost 4 bases. CDR3 loop: CASSPLADVGETQYF. In nucleotides, the CDR3 is TGTGCCAGTAGTCCCCTAGCGGACGTCGGAGAGACCCAGTACTTC.

The chain combines TRBV7-3 with TRBJ2-1, with 12 bases lining up with TRBD2. In germline, CDR1 is SGHTA, CDR2 FQGTGA. Germline trimming cut 5 bases from V and 0 bases from J; bases unmatched to any gene: 8. The CDR3 has 18 amino acids. This CDR3 reads CASSIRLTSGSSYNEQFF. CDR3 bases: TGTGCCAGCAGCATCCGACTGACTAGCGGGAGCTCCTACAATGAGCAGTTCTTC.